The sequence of this TCR beta chain was determined in a study of blood T cell repertoires in COVID-19. Turning to the study itself: Sources were T cells, B-cell-depleted T cells, or PBMCs; the material itself was cDNA or gDNA.

This table comes from immunoSEQ multiplex PCR, and its TCRdb copy is limited to in-frame clones, with some not included. Here the sample spans about 140,000 clones, about three quarters being singletons. Trimming left V 2 bases short and J 6 bases short, with 11 bases between. The CDR3 is 14 amino acids. CDR1 is LGHDT and CDR2 is YNNKEL in the germline V gene (reference sequence). Sequenced material: peripheral blood. This TCR was sampled from a man older than 75 with acute or convalescent COVID-19. The chain couples TRBV3-1 (or the pseudogene TRBV3-2) to TRBJ1-5; D gene ambiguous. The CDR3: CASSQIGSGQPQHF. The CDR3 nucleotides are TGTGCCAGCAGCCAAATCGGGTCCGGTCAGCCCCAGCATTTT.